These 32 T cell receptor beta chains share one sample of origin, sequenced in a study of blood T cells in healthy people across ages. For the second PCR, which ran for roughly 6 to 11 cycles, a sample-barcoded 5' primer and a J-beta primer mix were used. TCRdb analysed the 5' RACE reads with MiXCR anew, one entry per CDR3 protein. The sample carries 1.5 million to 2 million distinct CDR3 sequences, roughly 30% recorded once. The specimen was blood. The receptors derive from a woman aged 25-40 years in good health.

The chain uses TRBV2 and TRBJ2-6; 9 bases agree with TRBD1. The CDR3 is 15 residues long. After removal of 9 bases from V and 6 bases from J, the junction contained 9 bases not matched to a gene. Looked up from germline, CDR1 is SNHLY and CDR2 is FYNNEI. The CDR3 sequence is CASGTGTLEANVLTF. DNA of the CDR3: TGTGCCAGTGGGACAGGGACTTTAGAGGCCAACGTCCTGACTTTC.

There are many counts of this clonotype. This chain connects TRBV10-3 to TRBJ2-7, with D hard to call. The CDR3 covers 12 residues. V lost 5 bases, J lost 5 bases, and 10 bases lay in between. In germline, CDR1 is ENHRY, CDR2 SYGVKD. Written as DNA, the CDR3 is TGTGCCATCAGTTCTTCGGTTGACGAGCAGTACTTC. Residues: CAISSSVDEQYF.

This clonotype was observed at least ten times. V and J are TRBV27 and TRBJ2-7; 13 bases are shared with TRBD2. There are 16 residues in the CDR3. J lost 6 bases, V lost 7 bases, and 12 bases had no gene match. CDR1 and CDR2 (germline): MNHEY, SMNVEV (reference sequence). CDR3 residues: CASTSVGLAGVGEQYF. DNA of the CDR3: TGTGCCAGCACCTCAGTAGGACTAGCGGGAGTTGGCGAGCAGTACTTC.

This clonotype showed up just a few times. This chain joins TRBV9 and TRBJ1-2, with D uncertain. In germline, CDR1 is SGDLS, CDR2 YYNGEE. The CDR3 consists of 14 residues. V was pared by 4 bases and J by 3 bases, with 13 bases between. The CDR3 here is CASSSGVGYYGYTF. The CDR3 region has the DNA TGTGCCAGCAGCTCGGGAGTTGGCTACTATGGCTACACCTTC.

The CDR3 region has the DNA TGTGCCAGCAGCGCCGACAGGGCGAGGGATGAGCAGTTCTTC. Protein sequence: CASSADRARDEQFF. The chain employs TRBV6-6 and TRBJ2-1; 7 bases are shared with TRBD1. Trimming removed 6 bases from V and 8 bases from J; junction bases left unmatched: 10. The CDR3 has 14 amino acids. Per germline, CDR1 MNHNY and CDR2 SVGAGI (reference sequence).

This clonotype was seen a few times. The rearrangement uses TRBV9 and TRBJ2-7; D possibly corresponds to TRBD2 (5 bases). V gave up 0 bases and J gave up 7 bases, with 23 bases separating them. The CDR3 has 17 residues. Germline V gene sequence: CDR1 SGDLS, CDR2 YYNGEE. CDR3 region: CASSVGRGAQLDNEQYF. The CDR3 DNA reads TGTGCCAGCAGCGTAGGACGGGGAGCCCAACTCGACAATGAGCAGTACTTC. Complete variable domain (other parts from reference TRBV9 and TRBJ2-7): DSGVTQTPKHLITATGQRVTLRCSPRSGDLSVYWYQQSLDQGLQFLIQYYNGEERAKGNILERFSAQQFPDLHSELNLSSLELGDSALYFCASSVGRGAQLDNEQYFGPGTRLTVT.

The count of this clonotype is one. This chain connects TRBV5-1 to TRBJ2-5, with TRBD1 as a possible D gene (6 bases). The V gene lost 3 bases and the J gene lost 4 bases, with 16 bases spanning the gap. This CDR3 contains 15 residues. Looked up from germline, CDR1 is SGHRS and CDR2 is YFSETQ. The CDR3, as DNA: TGCGCCAGCAGCTCAAGAACCGGGACAATAGAGACCCAGTACTTC. The encoded protein is CASSSRTGTIETQYF.

The table lists this clonotype with a few counts. The chain has TRBV6-2 or TRBV6-3 and TRBJ1-2, with 9 bases fitting TRBD1. Trimming cost V 2 bases and J 7 bases; bases outside gene matches: 5. The CDR3 is made up of 14 amino acids. Germline CDR1 is MNHEY and CDR2 is SVGEGT. The CDR3, as DNA: TGTGCCAGCAGTTACAAACAGGGGGCGAGTGGCTACACCTTC. This translates into CASSYKQGASGYTF.

This clonotype has more than one count but fewer than ten. The genes are TRBV6-5 and TRBJ1-1; D may be TRBD1 (5 bases). The V end lost 7 bases, the J end lost 2 bases, and 14 bases lay between the germline ends. The CDR3 covers 14 residues. CDR1 is MNHEY, CDR2 SVGAGI, per germline. CDR3 sequence reads: CASIRDSLNTEAFF. CDR3 sequence (DNA): TGTGCCAGCATCCGGGACTCTCTCAACACTGAAGCTTTCTTT.

This chain links TRBV2 with TRBJ2-3, with 10 positions matching TRBD2. Losses at the gene ends were 5 bases for V and 2 bases for J; bases not matched to a gene: 7. The CDR3 totals 16 residues. Germline V gene sequence: CDR1 SNHLY, CDR2 FYNNEI. The CDR3 sequence is CASSTAGLADTDTQYF. In DNA, the CDR3 is TGTGCCAGCAGTACAGCTGGACTAGCGGACACAGATACGCAGTATTTT.

Details on this clonotype: One end of the junction does not line up with germline, which may come from a read error. V and J are TRBV28 and TRBJ2-3; a possible D gene is TRBD2 (6 bases). The CDR3 covers 15 residues. Germline assignment: CDR1 MDHEN and CDR2 SYDVKM. CDR3 loop: CASNGGVTPTHTQYF. In DNA form, the CDR3 reads TGTGCCAGCAACGGAGGGGTTACCCCCACACATACGCAGTATTTT.

The chain is built from TRBV2 and TRBJ2-1; D not resolved. The CDR3 is 15 residues long. Between the trimmed V and J ends, which lost 4 bases and 8 bases, there was a span of 18 bases. The germline CDR1 and CDR2 sequences are SNHLY and FYNNEI. The CDR3 DNA is TGTGCCAGCAGTGTCCGGCAGGTTCTCAACGATGAGCAGTTCTTC. As protein: CASSVRQVLNDEQFF. Complete variable domain (other parts from reference TRBV2 and TRBJ2-1): EPEVTQTPSHQVTQMGQEVILRCVPISNHLYFYWYRQILGQKVEFLVSFYNNEISEKSEIFDDQFSVERPDGSNFTLKIRSTKLEDSAMYFCASSVRQVLNDEQFFGPGTRLTVL.

Only a few counts were recorded for this clonotype. As DNA, the CDR3 is TGTGCCATCAGTGAAAGGGGGGGCAGCAATCAGCCCCAGCATTTT. Residues: CAISERGGSNQPQHF. V and J are TRBV10-3 and TRBJ1-5, with D maybe TRBD1 (6 bases). CDR1 is ENHRY and CDR2 is SYGVKD in the germline V gene. The CDR3 loop spans 15 amino acids. Trimming left V 3 bases short and J 1 base short, with 10 bases between.

This clonotype was picked up a small number of times. V is TRBV29-1 and J is TRBJ1-2; D gene ambiguous. V was clipped by 3 bases and J by 8 bases, with 10 bases between them. The germline CDR1 and CDR2 sequences are SQVTM and ANQGSEA. The CDR3 has 11 amino acids. Here the CDR3 DNA reads TGCAGCGTTGAGGTGAACGAAGGCTACACCTTC. It encodes CSVEVNEGYTF.

The chain joins TRBV7-8 to TRBJ2-5, with TRBD2 matching over 12 bases. The closer fit of TRBJ2-7 to the DNA end suggests the J call may be wrong. From germline, CDR1 is SGHVS and CDR2 FQNEAQ. CDR3 length equals 17 residues. CDR3: CASSPWGLAGTAYEQYF. DNA for the CDR3: TGTGCCAGCAGCCCTTGGGGACTAGCGGGTACTGCCTACGAGCAGTACTTC.

V gene TRBV7-2 combines with J gene TRBJ2-5; D gene unclear. Trimming removed 5 bases from V and 6 bases from J, with 10 bases in between. This CDR3 is built from 12 residues. CDR1 SGHTA and CDR2 FQGNSA come from the germline V gene. The CDR3 loop is CASSDLRKTQYF. Written as DNA, the CDR3 is TGTGCCAGCAGCGACCTCCGAAAGACCCAGTACTTC.

This clonotype was picked up many times. The chain couples TRBV29-1 to TRBJ2-7, with TRBD1 matching 8 bases. The CDR3 totals 15 residues. The germline CDR1 and CDR2 sequences are SQVTM and ANQGSEA. With V trimmed by 0 bases and J by 2 bases, 6 bases remained unmatched. The CDR3: CSVEDQDRGTYEQYF. The DNA for the CDR3 is TGCAGCGTTGAAGATCAAGACAGGGGAACCTACGAGCAGTACTTC.

V gene TRBV24-1 combines with J gene TRBJ2-1; TRBD1 is a possible D gene (5 bases). This CDR3 spans 17 amino acids. Trimming took 3 bases from V and 7 from J, leaving 21 bases between them. Germline V gives CDR1 KGHDR, CDR2 SFDVKD. The CDR3 sequence is CATSDPPGQGVTNEQFF. Written as DNA, the CDR3 is TGTGCCACCAGTGATCCTCCAGGGCAGGGCGTAACTAATGAGCAGTTCTTC.

This clonotype was counted only a few times. V is TRBV7-2 and J is TRBJ1-5; 9 nucleotides agree with TRBD1. V was clipped by 4 bases and J by 6 bases; unmatched bases: 16. Germline values: CDR1 SGHTA, CDR2 FQGNSA. The CDR3 is 18 amino acids. Written as DNA, the CDR3 is TGTGCCAGCAGCTCCTCTAGCACAGGGGGCAGCTCGGGTCAGCCCCAGCATTTT. Protein sequence: CASSSSSTGGSSGQPQHF.

This clonotype showed up just a few times. The gene calls are TRBV10-3 and TRBJ2-5; D tentatively reads TRBD1 or TRBD2 (6 bases each). The better agreement between TRBJ2-7 and the DNA end casts doubt on the J call. From germline, CDR1 is ENHRY and CDR2 SYGVKD. This CDR3 is built from 14 residues. CDR3 region: CAIRRGVGGYEQYF. The CDR3 bases are TGTGCCATCAGGAGGGGGGTCGGGGGCTACGAGCAGTACTTC.

The chain couples TRBV7-7 to TRBJ2-6; D not certain. Trimming stripped 5 bases from V and 0 bases from J, with 11 bases between. Germline V gene data show CDR1 as SSHAT and CDR2 as FNYEAQ (reference sequence). The CDR3 is 16 amino acids. CDR3 DNA: TGTGCCAGCAGCGATGAAGTGGCCTCTGGGGCCAACGTCCTGACTTTC. Translating it yields CASSDEVASGANVLTF.

CDR3 coding DNA: TGCGCCAGCAGCTTGGACACCCGCACAGATACGCAGTATTTT. Protein sequence: CASSLDTRTDTQYF. The chain joins TRBV5-1 to TRBJ2-3; D is unresolved. V shed 0 bases and J shed 1 base, with 6 bases lying between them. Germline V gene lookup returns CDR1 SGHRS and CDR2 YFSETQ. This CDR3 spans 14 amino acids.

In its sample, this clonotype was seen a few times. The CDR3 bases are TGTGCCAGCAGTTGGGTCTCCGTTAGCCAGCCCCAGCATTTT. Translation: CASSWVSVSQPQHF. V usage is TRBV6-2 or TRBV6-3 and J usage is TRBJ1-5, with unresolved D. Trimming took off 4 bases at V and 7 bases at J, with 14 bases between the two ends. In germline, CDR1 is MNHEY, CDR2 SVGEGT. This CDR3 comprises 14 residues.

This clonotype was seen ten or more times. The chain uses TRBV5-1 and TRBJ2-6, with 7 positions matching TRBD1. Germline CDR1 and CDR2: SGHRS and YFSETQ. The CDR3 runs to 17 residues. V lost 2 bases to trimming and J lost 0 bases; unmatched junction nucleotides: 5. In DNA form, the CDR3 reads TGCGCCAGCAGCTTATGGGGACAGAGCTCTGGGGCCAACGTCCTGACTTTC. Protein product: CASSLWGQSSGANVLTF.

The chain joins TRBV12-3 or TRBV12-4 to TRBJ2-2; no clear D. The ends were cut back, 6 bases at V and 5 bases at J, with 7 bases in the middle. CDR3 length equals 12 residues. The CDR3 sequence: CASRPVTGELFF. The DNA for the CDR3 is TGTGCCAGCAGGCCCGTAACCGGGGAGCTGTTTTTT.

This clonotype was counted between two and nine times. The V gene is TRBV11-2, the J gene TRBJ2-1; 9 nucleotides line up with TRBD2. The J segment lost 6 bases and the V segment lost 1 base, leaving 4 bases of the junction unmatched. The CDR3 covers 15 residues. From germline, CDR1 is SGHAT and CDR2 FQNNGV. The CDR3 coding sequence is TGTGCCAGCAGCTTAGTTAGCGGGGGCCTCAATGAGCAGTTCTTC. Translating it yields CASSLVSGGLNEQFF. Using reference TRBV11-2 and TRBJ2-1 for the parts outside the CDR3, the full variable domain is EAGVAQSPRYKIIEKRQSVAFWCNPISGHATLYWYQQILGQGPKLLIQFQNNGVVDDSQLPKDRFSAERLKGVDSTLKIQPAKLEDSAVYLCASSLVSGGLNEQFFGPGTRLTVL.

V usage is TRBV6-6 and J usage is TRBJ1-5; D is uncertain. V lost 2 bases and J lost 5, with 7 bases in between. This CDR3 comprises 13 residues. In germline, CDR1 is MNHNY, CDR2 SVGAGI (reference sequence). CDR3: CASSYVNHQPQHF. Here the CDR3 DNA reads TGTGCCAGCAGTTACGTTAACCATCAGCCCCAGCATTTT.

CDR3: CASRVGSDSNQPQHF. CDR3 DNA: TGTGCCAGCCGGGTGGGCAGCGATAGCAATCAGCCCCAGCATTTT. The rearrangement joins TRBV12-3 or TRBV12-4 to TRBJ1-5; no firm D call. The V end was cut by 8 bases, the J end by 0 bases, with 14 bases between. The CDR3 sequence is 15 residues long.

V usage is TRBV29-1 and J usage is TRBJ2-1, with D possibly matching TRBD1 (6 bases). Germline V lookup: CDR1 SQVTM, CDR2 ANQGSEA. CDR3 length: 11 residues. The chain's CDR3 is CTFGQNNEQFF. CDR3 bases: TGCACCTTCGGACAGAACAATGAGCAGTTCTTC.

Ten or more counts support this clonotype. V gene TRBV6-5 combines with J gene TRBJ2-7; 9 positions agree with TRBD2. CDR3 length: 14 residues. Germline lookup yields CDR1 MNHEY and CDR2 SVGAGI. J gave up 1 base and V 6 bases, and 4 bases lay outside the gene matches. In DNA form, the CDR3 reads TGTGCCAGCAGACGTAGCGGGGGATCCTACGAGCAGTACTTC. Its protein is CASRRSGGSYEQYF.

This chain links TRBV11-2 with TRBJ2-7; possible D gene TRBD2, 6 bases. CDR1 SGHAT and CDR2 FQNNGV come from the germline V gene. There are 15 residues in the CDR3. V was shortened by 3 bases and J by 7 bases, with 19 bases between the two germline ends. CDR3 in DNA: TGTGCCAGCAGCTTGACTAGAGCTTTATCAAATGAGCAGTACTTC. Protein sequence: CASSLTRALSNEQYF.

V usage is TRBV3-1 and J usage is TRBJ1-1, with a possible D match to TRBD1 (6 bases). The V and J ends lost 0 bases and 8 bases respectively, with 16 bases between them. CDR1 is LGHDT and CDR2 is YNNKEL in the germline V gene (reference sequence). This CDR3 has 15 residues. CDR3 region: CASSQDYSRGLEAFF. For the CDR3, the DNA is TGTGCCAGCAGCCAAGATTACTCTAGGGGGTTAGAAGCTTTCTTT.